The 18 T cell receptor beta chains in this list originate from one sample, sequenced in a study of shared clonotypes between healthy human individuals. The assay was immunoSEQ multiplex PCR, and TCRdb's table has in-frame clones only and misses some. Of about 2.4 million clones detected, approximately 94% appear once; the ten largest clones hold 0.36%. The source material was naive CD4+ T cells from PBMCs. Subset denoted: CD45RA+ positively selected. The receptors were gathered from a man aged 18 to 30 in good health. Some clones in this sample may be carry-over from other donors' samples.

The chain combines TRBV6-1 with TRBJ2-7, with 8 bases aligning to TRBD2. With V trimmed by 8 bases and J by 3 bases, 9 bases remained unmatched. Germline loops: CDR1 MNHNS, CDR2 SASEGT. CDR3 length: 14 residues. The CDR3 spells CASCPRAGGYEQYF. The DNA for the CDR3 is TGTGCCAGCTGTCCCCGGGCGGGGGGCTACGAGCAGTACTTC.

The chain carries TRBV5-1 and TRBJ2-1, with D possibly TRBD1 on 6 matching bases. Germline values: CDR1 SGHRS, CDR2 YFSETQ. V dropped 3 bases and J dropped 2 bases, with 15 bases sitting between them. The CDR3 consists of 16 residues. CDR3 DNA sequence: TGCGCCAGCAGCTACAGGGAGTTCGGCCCCTACAATGAGCAGTTCTTC. It specifies CASSYREFGPYNEQFF.

The rearrangement uses TRBV11-2 and TRBJ2-7; D is ambiguous. The V end lost 1 base, the J end lost 2 bases, and 9 bases lay between the germline ends. The CDR3 is 14 residues long. Germline V gene lookup returns CDR1 SGHAT and CDR2 FQNNGV. Here the CDR3 DNA reads TGTGCCAGCAGCTTAGCCCCCTTGACCTACGAGCAGTACTTC. Its translation: CASSLAPLTYEQYF.

V and J are TRBV2 and TRBJ2-5, with D perhaps matching TRBD1 (6 bases). The CDR3 spans 14 residues. Trimming removed 9 bases at V and 2 bases at J, with 16 bases between. From germline, CDR1 is SNHLY and CDR2 FYNNEI. The DNA of the CDR3 is TGTGCCAGTAGACCAGGGGACCAACAAGAGACCCAGTACTTC. Encoded protein: CASRPGDQQETQYF.

This chain connects TRBV5-8 to TRBJ2-3; D ambiguous. CDR3 length: 13 amino acids. The germline V and J ends were trimmed by 6 bases and 2 bases, with 10 bases remaining between them. CDR1 and CDR2 from the germline V gene are SGHTS and YDEGEE. The CDR3 nucleotides read TGTGCCAGCACCACTCGGCCCACAGATACGCAGTATTTT. This translates into CASTTRPTDTQYF.

CDR3 residues: CASMNPQGGVGTQYF. Here the CDR3 DNA reads TGTGCCAGCATGAACCCACAAGGGGGCGTCGGTACGCAGTATTTT. The V call is TRBV2, the J call TRBJ2-3; TRBD1 matches at 7 bases. J was trimmed by 8 bases and V by 7 bases; bases with no gene match: 15. Per germline, CDR1 SNHLY and CDR2 FYNNEI. The CDR3 spans 15 residues.

In DNA form, the CDR3 reads TGTGCCAGCAGCTCACCCCGTTGGGACGGCTACACCTTC. It yields the protein CASSSPRWDGYTF. J is TRBJ1-2 and V is TRBV6-1; D is perhaps TRBD1 (5 bases). The CDR3 has 13 amino acids. V was shortened by 6 bases and J by 8 bases, with 16 bases between the two germline ends. CDR1 is MNHNS and CDR2 is SASEGT in the germline V gene.

The chain has TRBV15 and TRBJ2-3, with D uncertain. The CDR3 runs 11 residues. V dropped 8 bases and J dropped 2 bases, with 5 bases sitting between them. Germline values: CDR1 LNHNV, CDR2 YYDKDF (reference sequence). The DNA for the CDR3 is TGTGCCACCTCGGCCACAGATACGCAGTATTTT. The encoded protein is CATSATDTQYF.

This clone appeared a single time. V and J are TRBV5-6 and TRBJ1-4; unclear D gene. Germline CDR1 and CDR2: SGHDT and YYEEEE. The V gene lost 2 bases and the J gene lost 2 bases, with 10 bases spanning the gap. The CDR3 runs to 15 residues. The CDR3, as DNA: TGTGCCAGCAGCTTTAGGACGGCCACTAATGAAAAACTGTTTTTT. Protein: CASSFRTATNEKLFF.

This clone was picked up a small number of times. This chain uses TRBV28 with TRBJ2-2; no firm D call. The germline V and J ends were trimmed by 2 bases and 3 bases, with 1 base remaining between them. The CDR3 has 12 residues. Per germline, CDR1 MDHEN and CDR2 SYDVKM. CDR3 protein: CASSLDTGELFF. CDR3 DNA: TGTGCCAGCAGTTTAGACACCGGGGAGCTGTTTTTT.

The V call is TRBV2, the J call TRBJ2-3, with 8 positions matching TRBD2. The CDR3 spans 16 residues. In germline, CDR1 is SNHLY, CDR2 FYNNEI. V was clipped by 8 bases and J by 5 bases; unmatched bases: 15. Written as DNA, the CDR3 is TGTGCCAGCCGAGACCGGACTAGCAGTCCTGGAGATACGCAGTATTTT. Translation gives CASRDRTSSPGDTQYF.

The table lists this clone with a count of one. This same CDR3 is encoded by further DNA sequences in the sample. The rearrangement links TRBV5-1 to TRBJ2-7; TRBD1 agrees at 8 bases. Germline loops: CDR1 SGHRS, CDR2 YFSETQ. The CDR3 is 14 residues long. V was pared by 2 bases and J by 2 bases, with 3 bases of the junction left unmatched. The CDR3 protein is CASSFQQGAYEQYF. Written as DNA, the CDR3 is TGCGCCAGCAGCTTCCAACAGGGGGCCTACGAGCAGTACTTC.

CDR3 in amino acids: CASSFSGGRQETQYF. CDR3 sequence (DNA): TGTGCCAGCAGCTTCAGTGGTGGCAGACAAGAGACCCAGTACTTC. The rearrangement uses TRBV9 and TRBJ2-5; D not certain. Germline V gives CDR1 SGDLS, CDR2 YYNGEE. Trimming pared 4 bases from V and 2 bases from J, leaving 15 bases between. There are 15 residues in the CDR3.

V gene TRBV29-1 combines with J gene TRBJ1-2, with 12 bases lining up with TRBD1. Germline V gene lookup returns CDR1 SQVTM and CDR2 ANQGSEA. With V trimmed by 5 bases and J by 8 bases, 3 bases remained unmatched. The CDR3 loop spans 12 amino acids. CDR3 in DNA: TGCAGCGTTCGGGGGACAGGGGGCGGCTACACCTTC. Amino acid sequence: CSVRGTGGGYTF.

This clone was seen a single time. The genes are TRBV5-4 and TRBJ2-7, with TRBD1 identical over 7 bases. Germline CDR1 is SGHNT and CDR2 is YYREEE (reference sequence). The CDR3 covers 13 residues. V trimming: 5 bases; J trimming: 1 base; junction bases outside the gene matches: 3. CDR3 sequence (DNA): TGTGCCAGCAGGCAGGGACAGTCCTACGAGCAGTACTTC. It encodes CASRQGQSYEQYF.

The genes are TRBV29-1 and TRBJ2-1, with no clear D. V gave up 3 bases and J gave up 7 bases, with 13 bases separating them. Germline-derived CDR1 and CDR2 are SQVTM and ANQGSEA. CDR3 length: 13 amino acids. CDR3: CSVDSMPTNEQFF. The CDR3 bases are TGCAGCGTTGACAGCATGCCCACGAATGAGCAGTTCTTC.

V gene TRBV30 combines with J gene TRBJ2-7; tentatively, D is TRBD2 (6 bases). This CDR3 has 15 residues. Trimming stripped 2 bases from V and 4 bases from J, with 18 bases between. The germline V gene encodes CDR1 GTSNPN and CDR2 SVGIG (reference sequence). This CDR3 is CAWSLPGLGAYEQYF. Here the CDR3 DNA reads TGTGCCTGGAGTCTCCCGGGACTTGGGGCGTACGAGCAGTACTTC.

The chain joins TRBV28 to TRBJ2-1; no clear D. V was pared by 5 bases and J by 7 bases, with 9 bases between. The CDR3 spans 12 residues. The germline V gene has CDR1 MDHEN and CDR2 SYDVKM. DNA for the CDR3: TGTGCCAGCAGTCTCGCTCCGAATGAGCAGTTCTTC. It codes for CASSLAPNEQFF.